This T cell receptor beta chain was sequenced during a study of T cell responses to AZD1222 COVID-19 vaccine. Regarding the study as a whole: Unmutated variant regions reportedly attract nearly half of all spike-specific TCRs.

Sequencing was performed with immunoSEQ multiplex PCR; in TCRdb, only in-frame clones are kept and a portion is missing. In the table there are some 130,000 clones, around 92% of which are singletons. The germline V gene has CDR1 MNHEY and CDR2 SVGEGT. The CDR3 has 11 amino acids. Deletions cut 6 bases from V and 2 bases from J, with 4 bases between. About this clone itself: The antigen remains undetermined.

The sequence came from an adult who received the AZD1222 COVID-19 vaccine. Here the sequenced sample was peripheral blood, taken 28 days after the second AZD1222 dose. V and J are TRBV6-2 or TRBV6-3 and TRBJ1-2; D not certain. CDR3 nucleotide sequence: TGTGCCAGCAGCGACAACTATGGCTACACCTTC. This translates into CASSDNYGYTF.